This T cell receptor beta chain was sequenced during a study of Ad26.COV2.S vaccination and SARS-CoV-2 variants. Treatment indicated: some 19 received Ad26.COV2.S at low or high dose, single or two shots; five or six received placebo; per-sample allocation not given. The study sampled participants on day 63 after the first vaccine or placebo injection. This clone has only a few counts. Clones were read by immunoSEQ multiplex PCR, and TCRdb kept only the in-frame ones, dropping some. The sample carries 300,000 to 400,000 clones, roughly 91% recorded once. Looked up from germline, CDR1 is SGHRS and CDR2 is YFSETQ. Trimming left V 4 bases short and J 6 bases short, with 14 bases between. The CDR3 extends over 15 amino acids.

This receptor was taken from a person between 18 and 65 years old who received the Ad26.COV2.S COVID-19 vaccine or a placebo. The sample was peripheral blood, taken in a trial of Ad26.COV2.S vaccine versus placebo. The chain links TRBV5-1 to TRBJ1-6, with D possibly being TRBD1 (6 bases). CDR3 region: CASSPGGRTNSPLHF. The CDR3 nucleotides are TGCGCCAGCAGCCCTGGGGGCCGGACTAATTCACCCCTCCACTTT. Full variable domain (outside the CDR3, taken from reference TRBV5-1 and TRBJ1-6): KAGVTQTPRYLIKTRGQQVTLSCSPISGHRSVSWYQQTPGQGLQFLFEYFSETQRNKGNFPGRFSGRQFSNSRSEMNVSTLELGDSALYLCASSPGGRTNSPLHFGNGTRLTVT.